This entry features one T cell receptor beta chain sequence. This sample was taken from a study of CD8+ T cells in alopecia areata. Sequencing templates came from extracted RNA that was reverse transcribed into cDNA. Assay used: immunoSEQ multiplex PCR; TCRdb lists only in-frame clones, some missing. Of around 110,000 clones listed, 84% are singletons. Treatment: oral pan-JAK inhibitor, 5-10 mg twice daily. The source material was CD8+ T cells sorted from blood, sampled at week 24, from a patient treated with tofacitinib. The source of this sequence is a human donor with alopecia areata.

The CDR3 DNA is TGTGCCAGCAGTTTATCGTACGGGATAGGGGAGACCCAGTACTTC. This sequence encodes CASSLSYGIGETQYF. The chain joins TRBV27 to TRBJ2-5; a possible D gene is TRBD2 (5 bases). Germline CDR1 is MNHEY and CDR2 is SMNVEV (reference sequence). The V gene lost 0 bases and the J gene lost 5 bases, with 13 bases spanning the gap. The CDR3 totals 15 residues.